Listed below are T cell receptor beta chains from one sample, sequenced in a study of blood T cell repertoires in COVID-19. The assay was immunoSEQ multiplex PCR, and TCRdb's table has in-frame clones only and misses some. The table has roughly 250,000 clones, 81% seen once. Sequencing was carried out using peripheral blood. These receptors were taken from a woman aged 55-69 years with active or convalescent COVID-19. CDR3s include the opening cysteine and the closing phenylalanine or tryptophan. Each record gives: clone size, D gene, J gene, V gene, CDR3 protein, CDR3 DNA. The D gene is left open where the match is weak. Clone size is not always given. Where it is, it says once, few, many or a class for expanded clones.

size: NA
D: NA
J: TRBJ1-2
V: TRBV5-6
CDR3: CASSLAPGNGYTF
DNA: TGTGCCAGCAGCTTGGCCCCAGGGAATGGCTACACCTTC

size: NA
D: NA
J: TRBJ2-7
V: TRBV6-5
CDR3: CASSPDPGTYEQYF
DNA: TGTGCCAGCAGCCCCGACCCCGGGACTTACGAGCAGTACTTC

size: NA
D: TRBD2
J: TRBJ2-7
V: TRBV5-3
CDR3: CARSLAGTSGVGRSSYEQYF
DNA: TGTGCCAGAAGCTTGGCAGGGACTAGCGGGGTGGGAAGGAGCTCCTACGAGCAGTACTTC

size: NA
D: NA
J: TRBJ1-1
V: TRBV12-3/TRBV12-4
CDR3: CASSGGAYTEAFF
DNA: TGTGCCAGCTCCGGGGGGGCTTACACTGAAGCTTTCTTT

size: NA
D: NA
J: TRBJ1-2
V: TRBV5-4
CDR3: CASSLSNREGDYGYTF
DNA: TGTGCCAGCAGCCTGTCCAACCGGGAGGGAGACTATGGCTACACCTTC

size: few
D: TRBD1
J: TRBJ2-2
V: TRBV11-3
CDR3: CASKRTGGNTGELFF
DNA: TGTGCCAGCAAGAGGACAGGGGGCAACACCGGGGAGCTGTTTTTT

size: NA
D: NA
J: TRBJ2-2
V: TRBV21-1
CDR3: CAVNSPANTGELFF
DNA: TGTGCCGTCAACAGCCCTGCGAACACCGGGGAGCTGTTTTTT

size: NA
D: TRBD1
J: TRBJ2-5
V: TRBV19
CDR3: CASTIGTGGMETQYF
DNA: TGTGCCAGTACCATAGGGACAGGGGGCATGGAGACCCAGTACTTC

size: NA
D: NA
J: TRBJ2-1
V: TRBV5-6
CDR3: CASSLVAGEQFF
DNA: TGTGCCAGCAGCTTGGTTGCCGGTGAGCAGTTCTTC

size: NA
D: TRBD2
J: TRBJ2-2
V: TRBV9
CDR3: CASSVPKAGTNTGELFF
DNA: TGTGCCAGCAGCGTACCCAAAGCGGGGACGAACACCGGGGAGCTGTTTTTT

size: NA
D: TRBD2
J: TRBJ2-1
V: TRBV10-3
CDR3: CAISEPLLAGGPNEQFF
DNA: TGTGCCATCAGTGAGCCCCTTCTAGCGGGGGGGCCGAATGAGCAGTTCTTC

size: once
D: TRBD1
J: TRBJ1-4
V: TRBV2
CDR3: CASSDRGQEKLFF
DNA: TGTGCCAGCAGTGACAGGGGGCAGGAAAAACTGTTTTTT

size: NA
D: NA
J: TRBJ2-1
V: TRBV7-2
CDR3: CASSLDRGLYNEQFF
DNA: TGTGCCAGCAGCTTAGACAGGGGACTTTACAATGAGCAGTTCTTC

size: few
D: TRBD1
J: TRBJ1-2
V: TRBV27
CDR3: CASSRDRSYGYTF
DNA: TGTGCCAGCAGCCGGGACAGGTCCTATGGCTACACCTTC

size: NA
D: TRBD2
J: TRBJ2-3
V: TRBV9
CDR3: CASSVGGVAGGKTDTQYF
DNA: TGTGCCAGCAGCGTAGGAGGTGTAGCGGGGGGGAAGACAGATACGCAGTATTTT

size: NA
D: TRBD2
J: TRBJ2-5
V: TRBV3-1/TRBV3-2
CDR3: CASRGLAGGQETQYF
DNA: TGTGCCAGCAGGGGACTAGCGGGGGGCCAAGAGACCCAGTACTTC

size: few
D: TRBD1
J: TRBJ1-1
V: TRBV5-6
CDR3: CASSEGTVNTEAFF
DNA: TGTGCCAGCAGCGAAGGGACAGTGAACACTGAAGCTTTCTTT

size: few
D: NA
J: TRBJ2-1
V: TRBV2
CDR3: CASKEVYNEQFF
DNA: TGTGCCAGCAAAGAGGTTTACAATGAGCAGTTCTTC

size: NA
D: NA
J: TRBJ2-7
V: TRBV7-9
CDR3: CASSLGDGGRLGQYF
DNA: TGTGCCAGCAGCTTGGGAGACGGGGGGCGCCTCGGGCAGTACTTC

size: NA
D: TRBD1
J: TRBJ2-3
V: TRBV19
CDR3: CASSRRDRAQTQYF
DNA: TGTGCCAGTAGCCGTCGGGACAGGGCGCAAACGCAGTATTTT

size: NA
D: NA
J: TRBJ1-1
V: TRBV29-1
CDR3: CSVETGFGTEAFF
DNA: TGCAGCGTTGAAACAGGGTTTGGCACTGAAGCTTTCTTT

size: NA
D: NA
J: TRBJ1-6
V: TRBV10-3
CDR3: CAIRDSLANSPLHF
DNA: TGTGCCATCAGGGACAGTCTCGCCAATTCACCCCTCCACTTT

size: few
D: TRBD1
J: TRBJ2-7
V: TRBV27
CDR3: CASSMINRGPYEQYF
DNA: TGTGCCAGCAGTATGATTAACAGGGGACCCTACGAGCAGTACTTC

size: once
D: NA
J: TRBJ1-5
V: TRBV7-2
CDR3: CASSLGRYSNQPQHF
DNA: TGTGCCAGCAGCTTAGGCCGGTATAGCAATCAGCCCCAGCATTTT

size: NA
D: NA
J: TRBJ1-4
V: TRBV12-5
CDR3: CASGLSAYEKLFF
DNA: TGTGCTAGTGGTTTGAGCGCATACGAAAAACTGTTTTTT

size: NA
D: NA
J: TRBJ1-2
V: TRBV6-5
CDR3: CASSRGGKGNYGYTF
DNA: TGTGCCAGCAGTAGGGGAGGGAAGGGCAACTATGGCTACACCTTC

size: NA
D: NA
J: TRBJ2-2
V: TRBV7-2
CDR3: CASSLAGSNTGELFF
DNA: TGTGCCAGCAGCTTAGCCGGGTCGAACACCGGGGAGCTGTTTTTT

size: NA
D: NA
J: TRBJ2-5
V: TRBV11-2
CDR3: CASSEDGYQETQYF
DNA: TGTGCCAGCAGCGAAGACGGGTACCAAGAGACCCAGTACTTC

size: NA
D: TRBD1
J: TRBJ1-1
V: TRBV16
CDR3: CASSRPTGGLTEAFF
DNA: TGTGCCAGCAGCCGTCCGACAGGGGGCCTCACTGAAGCTTTCTTT

size: NA
D: TRBD1
J: TRBJ1-6
V: TRBV5-5
CDR3: CASSFGQGASYSPLHF
DNA: TGTGCCAGCTCTTTCGGACAGGGGGCATCCTATTCACCCCTCCACTTT

size: few
D: NA
J: TRBJ1-4
V: TRBV18
CDR3: CASSPRRGWANEKLFF
DNA: TGTGCCAGCTCACCCAGAAGGGGGTGGGCTAATGAAAAACTGTTTTTT

size: few
D: TRBD1
J: TRBJ1-6
V: TRBV4-3
CDR3: CASSQETLQGNSPLHF
DNA: TGCGCCAGCAGCCAAGAGACGTTACAGGGGAATTCACCCCTCCACTTT

size: NA
D: TRBD2
J: TRBJ2-5
V: TRBV9
CDR3: CASSGRGLAGGKTQYF
DNA: TGTGCCAGCAGCGGACGGGGACTAGCGGGGGGAAAGACCCAGTACTTC

size: NA
D: NA
J: TRBJ1-1
V: TRBV2
CDR3: CASSEAGRWAEAFF
DNA: TGTGCCAGCAGTGAAGCAGGGAGATGGGCTGAAGCTTTCTTT

size: NA
D: NA
J: TRBJ1-4
V: TRBV19
CDR3: CANSAGGTAIEKLFF
DNA: TGTGCCAATTCTGCCGGCGGGACTGCCATCGAAAAACTGTTTTTT

size: NA
D: TRBD1
J: TRBJ2-2
V: TRBV5-6
CDR3: CASRGQGDTGELFF
DNA: TGTGCCAGCAGAGGACAGGGCGACACCGGGGAGCTGTTTTTT

size: NA
D: TRBD1
J: TRBJ2-7
V: TRBV10-3
CDR3: CAISELGTGGAYEQYF
DNA: TGTGCCATCAGTGAGTTGGGGACAGGGGGCGCCTACGAGCAGTACTTC

size: NA
D: TRBD1
J: TRBJ1-2
V: TRBV19
CDR3: CASSMGQGARGYTF
DNA: TGTGCCAGTAGTATGGGGCAGGGGGCGCGTGGCTACACCTTC

size: NA
D: NA
J: TRBJ2-1
V: TRBV11-2
CDR3: CASSSQGNSYNEQFF
DNA: TGTGCCAGCAGCTCACAGGGTAACTCCTACAATGAGCAGTTCTTC

size: NA
D: TRBD2
J: TRBJ2-3
V: TRBV5-1
CDR3: CASSLGGGGPEDTQYF
DNA: TGCGCCAGCAGCTTGGGTGGCGGGGGGCCGGAAGATACGCAGTATTTT

size: once
D: NA
J: TRBJ1-2
V: TRBV27
CDR3: CASKGGLADGATYGYTF
DNA: TGTGCCAGCAAAGGGGGTTTGGCGGACGGAGCCACCTATGGCTACACCTTC

size: NA
D: NA
J: TRBJ1-1
V: TRBV23-1
CDR3: CASSQARTGVNTEAFF
DNA: TGCGCCAGCAGTCAAGCCCGGACGGGGGTGAACACTGAAGCTTTCTTT

size: NA
D: TRBD1
J: TRBJ1-1
V: TRBV28
CDR3: CASSPLDRAEAFF
DNA: TGTGCCAGCAGTCCGCTCGACAGGGCTGAAGCTTTCTTT

size: NA
D: NA
J: TRBJ1-4
V: TRBV7-9
CDR3: CASSLYSATNEKLFF
DNA: TGTGCCAGCAGCTTATACAGTGCAACTAATGAAAAACTGTTTTTT

size: NA
D: NA
J: TRBJ2-7
V: TRBV13
CDR3: CASSSGGPVGREQYF
DNA: TGTGCCAGCAGCTCCGGGGGGCCCGTCGGCCGCGAGCAGTACTTC

size: NA
D: TRBD2
J: TRBJ2-5
V: TRBV7-7
CDR3: CATTSGGDPRETQYF
DNA: TGTGCCACTACTAGCGGGGGTGACCCCAGAGAGACCCAGTACTTC

size: NA
D: TRBD2
J: TRBJ2-1
V: TRBV5-8
CDR3: CASSATSGGFDNEQFF
DNA: TGTGCCAGCAGCGCGACTAGCGGGGGGTTCGACAATGAGCAGTTCTTC

size: NA
D: NA
J: TRBJ1-2
V: TRBV6-5
CDR3: CASSSTGEGPYGYTF
DNA: TGTGCCAGCAGCTCAACCGGTGAGGGTCCCTATGGCTACACCTTC

size: NA
D: TRBD1
J: TRBJ1-3
V: TRBV18
CDR3: CASSPDRGTGNTIYF
DNA: TGTGCCAGCTCACCGGACAGGGGAACTGGAAACACCATATATTTT

size: NA
D: NA
J: TRBJ2-2
V: TRBV25-1
CDR3: CASSEVRTGQGTGELFF
DNA: TGTGCCAGCAGTGAAGTGAGGACGGGACAAGGCACCGGGGAGCTGTTTTTT

size: NA
D: NA
J: TRBJ2-2
V: TRBV10-3
CDR3: CAISGGGGIPGELFF
DNA: TGTGCCATCAGTGGGGGAGGGGGTATCCCCGGGGAGCTGTTTTTT

size: NA
D: NA
J: TRBJ1-1
V: TRBV12-5
CDR3: CASGLGVSTNTEAFF
DNA: TGTGCTAGTGGTTTGGGAGTGAGCACGAACACTGAAGCTTTCTTT

size: NA
D: NA
J: TRBJ1-4
V: TRBV7-9
CDR3: CASSFPERGEKLFF
DNA: TGTGCCAGCAGCTTCCCGGAAAGGGGTGAAAAACTGTTTTTT

size: NA
D: TRBD1
J: TRBJ1-6
V: TRBV10-3
CDR3: CAIRQGDNSPLHF
DNA: TGTGCCATAAGACAGGGCGATAATTCACCCCTCCACTTT

size: few
D: NA
J: TRBJ2-7
V: TRBV12-3/TRBV12-4
CDR3: CASSRVYEQYF
DNA: TGTGCCAGCAGTCGGGTTTACGAGCAGTACTTC

size: NA
D: NA
J: TRBJ2-2
V: TRBV2
CDR3: CASSILDRIGGELFF
DNA: TGTGCCAGCTCCATCCTGGACAGAATCGGCGGGGAGCTGTTTTTT

size: once
D: NA
J: TRBJ2-2
V: TRBV14
CDR3: CASSLAPSQGTGELFF
DNA: TGTGCCAGCAGCCTAGCTCCCTCACAGGGAACCGGGGAGCTGTTTTTT

size: NA
D: NA
J: TRBJ1-5
V: TRBV12-5
CDR3: CASGAGTTHQPQHF
DNA: TGTGCTAGTGGAGCGGGGACAACCCATCAGCCCCAGCATTTT

size: NA
D: NA
J: TRBJ1-6
V: TRBV19
CDR3: CASSPGGSSPLHF
DNA: TGTGCCAGTAGTCCGGGGGGCAGTTCACCCCTCCACTTT

size: NA
D: NA
J: TRBJ1-1
V: TRBV28
CDR3: CASTKNTEAFF
DNA: TGTGCCAGCACCAAAAACACTGAAGCTTTCTTT